Listed below are T cell receptor beta chains from one sample, sequenced in a study of blood T cell repertoires in COVID-19. Sequenced by immunoSEQ multiplex PCR; TCRdb stores in-frame clones only, minus some. The data contain roughly 120,000 clones, around 84% of them singletons. The sequenced sample was peripheral blood. These receptors all come from a man in his forties with acute or convalescent COVID-19. Each CDR3 is given with its conserved first and last residue. Each record gives: V gene, J gene, CDR3 length, CDR3 protein.

v_call: TRBV28
j_call: TRBJ1-4
cdr3_length: 16
cdr3_aa: CASSYGGGTGRGKLFF

v_call: TRBV7-9
j_call: TRBJ1-2
cdr3_length: 12
cdr3_aa: CASSHSNGGYTF

v_call: TRBV15
j_call: TRBJ2-1
cdr3_length: 15
cdr3_aa: CATSRDGESYNEQFF

v_call: TRBV11-3
j_call: TRBJ2-1
cdr3_length: 14
cdr3_aa: CASSRGGASNEQFF

v_call: TRBV27
j_call: TRBJ2-2
cdr3_length: 12
cdr3_aa: CASSLAAGELFF

v_call: TRBV7-9
j_call: TRBJ1-4
cdr3_length: 14
cdr3_aa: CASSWGQGAEKLFF

v_call: TRBV11-2
j_call: TRBJ2-7
cdr3_length: 13
cdr3_aa: CASSLILSYEQYF

v_call: TRBV11-2
j_call: TRBJ1-1
cdr3_length: 13
cdr3_aa: CASSLRGGTEAFF

v_call: TRBV7-2
j_call: TRBJ2-2
cdr3_length: 15
cdr3_aa: CASDRLGGRGGELFF

v_call: TRBV4-1
j_call: TRBJ1-1
cdr3_length: 15
cdr3_aa: CASSQVTAGDTEAFF

v_call: TRBV4-1
j_call: TRBJ2-6
cdr3_length: 17
cdr3_aa: CASSPSQGSSGANVLTF

v_call: TRBV7-8
j_call: TRBJ1-5
cdr3_length: 15
cdr3_aa: CASSSQVLVDRPQHF

v_call: TRBV3-1/TRBV3-2
j_call: TRBJ2-7
cdr3_length: 17
cdr3_aa: CASSQDYVWGLASEQYF

v_call: TRBV5-6
j_call: TRBJ2-7
cdr3_length: 16
cdr3_aa: CASSLEQGLSSYEQYF

v_call: TRBV2
j_call: TRBJ1-1
cdr3_length: 16
cdr3_aa: CASSAPTGGSNTEAFF

v_call: TRBV21-1
j_call: TRBJ2-7
cdr3_length: 11
cdr3_aa: CASRTSYEQYF

v_call: TRBV12-5
j_call: TRBJ2-7
cdr3_length: 19
cdr3_aa: CASGLVRGGQGPVGYEQYF

v_call: TRBV7-2
j_call: TRBJ2-5
cdr3_length: 15
cdr3_aa: CASSGGLAVQETQYF

v_call: TRBV29-1
j_call: TRBJ1-6
cdr3_length: 13
cdr3_aa: CSVEDREGSPLHF

v_call: TRBV18
j_call: TRBJ2-1
cdr3_length: 16
cdr3_aa: CASSPQVPGQGREQFF

v_call: TRBV29-1
j_call: TRBJ2-7
cdr3_length: 14
cdr3_aa: CSARALDRVYEQYF

v_call: TRBV5-1
j_call: TRBJ2-2
cdr3_length: 16
cdr3_aa: CASSPTRPANTGELFF

v_call: TRBV5-5
j_call: TRBJ1-1
cdr3_length: 16
cdr3_aa: CASSLRTGYVGTEAFF

v_call: TRBV20-1
j_call: TRBJ2-1
cdr3_length: 10
cdr3_aa: CSARGGEQFF

v_call: TRBV30
j_call: TRBJ2-7
cdr3_length: 14
cdr3_aa: CAWSVLGPNYEQYF

v_call: TRBV5-1
j_call: TRBJ1-5
cdr3_length: 15
cdr3_aa: CASSIDSYSNQPQHF

v_call: TRBV6-4
j_call: TRBJ2-3
cdr3_length: 14
cdr3_aa: CASSQAGGTDTQYF

v_call: TRBV5-1
j_call: TRBJ2-7
cdr3_length: 15
cdr3_aa: CASSSGTGLIYEQYF

v_call: TRBV18
j_call: TRBJ1-2
cdr3_length: 14
cdr3_aa: CASSPGTVGYGYTF

v_call: TRBV4-1
j_call: TRBJ2-1
cdr3_length: 18
cdr3_aa: CASSQEYSGGFSYNEQFF

v_call: TRBV18
j_call: TRBJ2-2
cdr3_length: 15
cdr3_aa: CASSPKLADTGELFF

v_call: TRBV6-5
j_call: TRBJ2-3
cdr3_length: 16
cdr3_aa: CASSYRGPPSTDTQYF

v_call: TRBV5-1
j_call: TRBJ2-3
cdr3_length: 16
cdr3_aa: CASSLGVGDNTDTQYF